The clone carrying this T cell receptor (beta chain) was observed a handful of times. Its antigen is as yet unknown. The CDR3 spans 15 residues. V was trimmed by 4 bases and J by 1 base, leaving 11 bases between them. Germline V gives CDR1 SGHAT, CDR2 FQNNGV. TCRdb analysed the 5' RACE reads with MiXCR anew, one entry per CDR3 protein. Counted here are roughly 370,000 distinct CDR3 sequences, roughly 15% occurring once; the ten biggest clones make up 20% to 25%. The sample is drawn from a study of T-cell memory formation after mild COVID-19. General study results and limits: Clones that contracted from day 15 to 85 had balanced CD4/CD8; later expanders were CD4+ biased.

The rearrangement links TRBV11-2 to TRBJ2-1, with a tentative D call TRBD1 (6 bases). The source of this sequence is a man aged 18 to 30 who had mild COVID-19 (a few samples of this study predate the infection). Cell type and time point are not known. Specimen: PBMCs or a T cell subset sorted from them (not recorded which). CDR3 residues: CASSSPGVSYNEQFF. CDR3 nucleotides: TGTGCCAGCAGCTCCCCAGGGGTTTCCTACAATGAGCAGTTCTTC.